Below, one T cell receptor beta chain is given with its context. What it binds is not known. The PCR ran on 60 Vbeta and 13 Jbeta primers. Here immunoSEQ multiplex PCR was the method, and the copy in TCRdb shows in-frame clones only, minus some. The sample lists 150,000 to 200,000 clones, approximately 86% seen once, with under 2% in the top ten. These data come from a study of cytomegalovirus exposure and HLA in healthy donors. At the level of the study: The study's early data release held roughly 91 million unique TCRs from HLA-typed donors.

The length of the CDR3 is 17 residues. Germline V gene lookup returns CDR1 SGHRS and CDR2 YFSETQ. Trimming took 5 bases from V and 2 from J; bases not matched to a gene: 13. Study-level points and caveats: The authors later linked a missense DCLRE1C variant to TCR beta V- and J-gene trimming. Associated with cytomegalovirus, according to the listing, were fewer than 200 TCR beta chains.

This sequence originates from a woman between 18 and 29 years old in good health and CMV-seronegative. Material: PBMCs. V usage is TRBV5-1 and J usage is TRBJ2-3; TRBD2 agrees at 8 bases. The CDR3 nucleotides are TGCGCCAGCAGTGGGTACAAGCGGGGGTTTAACACAGATACGCAGTATTTT. Protein sequence: CASSGYKRGFNTDTQYF.